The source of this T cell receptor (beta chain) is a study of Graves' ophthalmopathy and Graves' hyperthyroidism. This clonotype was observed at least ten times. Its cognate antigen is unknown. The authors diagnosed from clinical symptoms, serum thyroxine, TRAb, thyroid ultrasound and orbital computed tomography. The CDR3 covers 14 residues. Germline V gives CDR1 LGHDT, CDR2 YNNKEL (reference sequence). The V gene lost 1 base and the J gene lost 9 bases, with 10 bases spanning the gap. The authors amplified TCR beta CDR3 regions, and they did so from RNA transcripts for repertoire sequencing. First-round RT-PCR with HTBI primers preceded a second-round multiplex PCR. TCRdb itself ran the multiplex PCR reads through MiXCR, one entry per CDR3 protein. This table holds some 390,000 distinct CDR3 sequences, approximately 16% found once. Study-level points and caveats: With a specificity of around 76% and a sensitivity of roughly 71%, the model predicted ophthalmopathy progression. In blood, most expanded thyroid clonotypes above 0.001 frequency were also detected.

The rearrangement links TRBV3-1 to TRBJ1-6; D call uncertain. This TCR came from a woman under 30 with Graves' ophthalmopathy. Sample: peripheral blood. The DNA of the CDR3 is TGTGCCAGCAGCCAAGCAAGGGTATTTTCACCCCTCCACTTT. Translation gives CASSQARVFSPLHF. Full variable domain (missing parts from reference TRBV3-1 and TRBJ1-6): DTAVSQTPKYLVTQMGNDKSIKCEQNLGHDTMYWYKQDSKKFLKIMFSYNNKELIINETVPNRFSPKSPDKAHLNLHINSLELGDSAVYFCASSQARVFSPLHFGNGTRLTVT.